The source of this T cell receptor beta chain is a study of identical twins. TCRdb recomputed calls from the 5' RACE reads with MiXCR, one row per CDR3 protein. This sample has approximately 1.8 million distinct CDR3 sequences; 25% to 35% occur once, and the top ten carry more than 0.25%. V was pared by 2 bases and J by 8 bases, with 11 bases of the junction left unmatched. The germline V gene has CDR1 SGHTA and CDR2 FQGNSA. This CDR3 contains 16 residues. The V gene is TRBV7-2, the J gene TRBJ2-4; 8 nucleotides agree with TRBD1. Sequenced: cord blood. This TCR came from a newborn girl in good health. The CDR3 region has the DNA TGTGCCAGCAGCTTAAGGGCCCAGCCGGGACAGGACATTCAGTACTTC. Protein product: CASSLRAQPGQDIQYF. The full variable domain, completed using reference TRBV7-2 and TRBJ2-4, is GAGVSQSPSNKVTEKGKDVELRCDPISGHTALYWYRQSLGQGLEFLIYFQGNSAPDKSGLPSDRFSAERTGGSVSTLTIQRTQQEDSAVYLCASSLRAQPGQDIQYFGAGTRLSVL.